This record concerns one T cell receptor beta chain sequence. The antigen remains undetermined. TCRdb keeps only in-frame clones here, not all; method: immunoSEQ multiplex PCR. In the table there are around 250,000 clones, around 89% of which are singletons. The source of the sample is a study of cytomegalovirus exposure and HLA in healthy donors. V dropped 4 bases and J dropped 5; count of bases not matched to a gene: 4. Per germline, CDR1 LNHDA and CDR2 SQIVND (reference sequence). CDR3 length equals 13 residues. Study results and limitations: Subsequent analysis found a tendency for first-cohort TCR clusters to co-occur within the 95 to 150 validation repertoires. Published work reported that the classifier diagnosed cytomegalovirus status with high specificity and sensitivity.

This sequence joins TRBV19 and TRBJ2-5; 7 nucleotides agree with TRBD1. Sample: PBMCs. The TCR sequence derives from a woman younger than 30 in good health and CMV-seronegative. CDR3: CASSTTGMETQYF. In DNA form, the CDR3 reads TGTGCCAGTAGTACGACAGGGATGGAGACCCAGTACTTC.